Below, 24 T cell receptor beta chains from the same sample are listed, as sequenced in a study of shared clonotypes between healthy human individuals. Profiling relied on immunoSEQ multiplex PCR, and the TCRdb table lists in-frame clones only, not all of them. The table lists about 1.1 million clones, about 80% of them singletons. The material sequenced was memory CD4+ T cells from PBMCs. Subset here: CD45RA-negative fraction. The receptors stem from a man between 18 and 29 years old in good health. Some clones in this sample may be carry-over from other donors' samples.

The rearrangement uses TRBV6-6 and TRBJ2-1; D remains ambiguous. The germline V and J ends were trimmed by 5 bases and 0 bases, with 11 bases remaining between them. The germline CDR1 and CDR2 sequences are MNHNY and SVGAGI (reference sequence). The CDR3 is 15 amino acids. The CDR3 nucleotides are TGTGCCAGCAGTCGGACGGCGAGCTCCTACAATGAGCAGTTCTTC. Its protein product is CASSRTASSYNEQFF.

This clone was seen only a few times. This chain's CDR3 is CASSLVGHRGYNEQFF. The DNA of the CDR3 is TGTGCCAGCAGCTTAGTGGGTCACAGGGGGTACAATGAGCAGTTCTTC. The genes are TRBV11-3 and TRBJ2-1; 8 bases are shared with TRBD1. The germline V gene encodes CDR1 SGHNT and CDR2 YENEEA. This CDR3 has 16 amino acids. V shed 1 base and J 4 bases; nucleotides not matched to a gene: 6.

The chain couples TRBV9 to TRBJ2-5; 7 bases map to TRBD1. The CDR3 loop spans 16 amino acids. Germline V lookup: CDR1 SGDLS, CDR2 YYNGEE. V lost 2 bases to trimming and J lost 2 bases; unmatched junction nucleotides: 9. DNA of the CDR3: TGTGCCAGCAGCGTTAACCCCAACAGGGGTCAAGAGACCCAGTACTTC. It encodes CASSVNPNRGQETQYF.

V and J are TRBV19 and TRBJ2-2; TRBD2 agrees at 10 bases. CDR1 LNHDA and CDR2 SQIVND come from the germline V gene (reference sequence). The CDR3 is made up of 15 amino acids. V gave up 6 bases and J gave up 4 bases; unmatched junction bases: 5. CDR3: CASRSTSGFTGELFF. The CDR3, as DNA: TGTGCCAGTAGGTCGACTAGCGGGTTCACCGGGGAGCTGTTTTTT.

The gene calls are TRBV9 and TRBJ1-1; D is undetermined. The CDR3 loop spans 14 amino acids. Germline assignment: CDR1 SGDLS and CDR2 YYNGEE. With 2 bases removed from V and 5 bases from J, the gap between germline ends came to 13 bases. The CDR3 loop reads CASSVGTRETEAFF. In DNA form, the CDR3 reads TGTGCCAGCAGCGTCGGCACCCGGGAAACTGAAGCTTTCTTT.

This clone was picked up a small number of times. The rearrangement uses TRBV19 and TRBJ1-2, with TRBD1 matching over 7 bases. The germline CDR1 and CDR2 sequences are LNHDA and SQIVND (reference sequence). V shed 5 bases, J shed 5 bases, and the junction held 2 bases outside the gene matches. The CDR3 consists of 12 residues. The CDR3 loop reads CASSEQGYGYTF. The CDR3 DNA follows: TGTGCCAGTAGTGAACAGGGGTATGGCTACACCTTC.

About this clone: In the same sample, other DNA sequences code for this CDR3. The chain uses TRBV18 and TRBJ2-1, with TRBD1 as a possible D gene (6 bases). Trimming cost V 0 bases and J 3 bases, with 9 bases left between them. Per the germline V gene, CDR1 is KGHSH and CDR2 is LQKENI. CDR3 length: 15 amino acids. The CDR3 nucleotides are TGTGCCAGCTCACCACCGGCACAGGGCTACAATGAGCAGTTCTTC. Protein sequence: CASSPPAQGYNEQFF.

The V and J genes are TRBV2 and TRBJ2-7; TRBD2 is a possible D gene (5 bases). CDR3 length: 12 amino acids. The ends were cut back, 6 bases at V and 4 bases at J, with 10 bases in the middle. Germline V lookup: CDR1 SNHLY, CDR2 FYNNEI. The CDR3 DNA is TGTGCCAGCAGCTTTACTAGTTACGAGCAGTACTTC. It yields the protein CASSFTSYEQYF.

The genes are TRBV18 and TRBJ1-2; 11 nucleotides line up with TRBD1. The germline gives CDR1 KGHSH, CDR2 LQKENI. J gave up 6 bases and V 6 bases, and 3 bases lay outside the gene matches. The CDR3 runs 13 residues. CDR3 protein: CASSLGQGDGYTF. The CDR3 DNA is TGTGCCAGCTCCCTGGGACAGGGGGATGGCTACACCTTC.

The chain carries TRBV7-9 and TRBJ2-7; D gene ambiguous. From germline, CDR1 is SEHNR and CDR2 FQNEAQ (reference sequence). CDR3 size: 13 residues. V lost 0 bases, J lost 6 bases, and 9 bases lay in between. CDR3 amino acids: CASSLAVGPEQYF. The CDR3 nucleotides read TGTGCCAGCAGCTTAGCCGTTGGGCCCGAGCAGTACTTC.

The gene calls are TRBV29-1 and TRBJ2-1; 8 positions agree with TRBD1. Trimming at V came to 3 bases and at J to 3 bases, leaving 4 bases not matched to a gene. Germline-derived CDR1 and CDR2 are SQVTM and ANQGSEA. The CDR3 runs 14 residues. The CDR3 here is CSVDPGQVYNEQFF. The CDR3 nucleotides are TGCAGCGTTGACCCGGGACAGGTCTACAATGAGCAGTTCTTC.

This sequence joins TRBV7-8 and TRBJ2-7; D is perhaps TRBD1 (6 bases). Deletions cut 8 bases from V and 6 bases from J, with 20 bases between. The CDR3 runs 14 residues. Germline V CDR1 and CDR2: SGHVS, FQNEAQ. The CDR3 DNA sequence: TGTGCCAGCCACTTGGGACACCTCGGAGGCGAGCAGTACTTC. Protein: CASHLGHLGGEQYF.

In its sample, this clone was seen once. V and J are TRBV1 and TRBJ2-7; the table calls TRBD2, which could not be checked here. TRBV1 is a pseudogene. This CDR3 region has 15 residues. CDR3 residues: CTSSQSAGPPYEQYF. The CDR3 DNA is TGCACCAGCAGCCAATCAGCGGGCCCTCCCTACGAGCAGTACTTC.

The genes are TRBV5-1 and TRBJ2-5; D might be TRBD1 (5 bases). CDR1 SGHRS and CDR2 YFSETQ come from the germline V gene. This CDR3 is built from 13 residues. The germline V and J ends were trimmed by 6 bases and 10 bases, with 19 bases remaining between them. The CDR3 DNA reads as TGCGCCAGCAACCCAGGGTACGATGGTGACCAGTACTTC. Residues: CASNPGYDGDQYF.

The V call is TRBV5-1, the J call TRBJ1-5, with TRBD1 identical over 7 bases. The CDR3 spans 13 residues. Germline values: CDR1 SGHRS, CDR2 YFSETQ. The V segment lost 0 bases and the J segment 9 bases; nucleotides outside the gene matches: 3. The CDR3 spells CASSLEGAGPQHF. CDR3 in DNA: TGCGCCAGCAGCTTGGAGGGGGCCGGGCCCCAGCATTTT.

V usage is TRBV11-2 and J usage is TRBJ2-5; D not certain. There are 14 residues in the CDR3. Trimming pared 1 base from V and 1 base from J, leaving 7 bases between. Germline CDR1 reads SGHAT; CDR2 reads FQNNGV. The CDR3 reads CASSLGDFQETQYF. CDR3 nucleotides: TGTGCCAGCAGCTTAGGTGACTTCCAAGAGACCCAGTACTTC. The whole variable domain, filled in from reference TRBV11-2 and TRBJ2-5, reads EAGVAQSPRYKIIEKRQSVAFWCNPISGHATLYWYQQILGQGPKLLIQFQNNGVVDDSQLPKDRFSAERLKGVDSTLKIQPAKLEDSAVYLCASSLGDFQETQYFGPGTRLLVL.

V gene TRBV28 combines with J gene TRBJ1-2; D is unclear. V lost 6 bases to trimming and J lost 1 base, with 24 bases between them. Germline V gene data show CDR1 as MDHEN and CDR2 as SYDVKM. The CDR3 contains 18 residues. In DNA form, the CDR3 reads TGTGCCAGCAGCCCCTCCCCCATTTTCCAGACTAATAACTATGGCTACACCTTC. Translated: CASSPSPIFQTNNYGYTF.

This chain uses TRBV7-9 with TRBJ1-5; no firm D call. V lost 0 bases to trimming and J lost 4 bases, with 4 bases between them. The germline V gene encodes CDR1 SEHNR and CDR2 FQNEAQ (reference sequence). The CDR3 totals 13 residues. DNA for the CDR3: TGTGCCAGCAGCTTAGCTGCAAATCAGCCCCAGCATTTT. Its protein product is CASSLAANQPQHF. The whole variable domain, remainder taken from reference TRBV7-9 and TRBJ1-5, is DTGVSQNPRHKITKRGQNVTFRCDPISEHNRLYWYRQTLGQGPEFLTYFQNEAQLEKSRLLSDRFSAERPKGSFSTLEIQRTEQGDSAMYLCASSLAANQPQHFGDGTRLSIL.

The chain employs TRBV30 and TRBJ2-5, with TRBD2 identical over 12 bases. V lost 2 bases and J lost 5; bases outside the gene matches: 30. Germline CDR1 reads GTSNPN; CDR2 reads SVGIG (reference sequence). This CDR3 comprises 23 residues. The CDR3 DNA sequence: TGTGCCTGGAGTACGGCCAGGGTTCGCGGTACAGGACTAGCGGGGCACAGGGGGGAGACCCAGTACTTC. It is translated as CAWSTARVRGTGLAGHRGETQYF.

The chain employs TRBV5-8 and TRBJ1-5; 8 nucleotides agree with TRBD1. The CDR3 extends over 16 amino acids. Trimming took 5 bases from V and 7 from J; bases not matched to a gene: 14. Germline loops: CDR1 SGHTS, CDR2 YDEGEE. The chain's CDR3 is CASSRRTGWGGQPQHF. The CDR3 nucleotides are TGTGCCAGCAGTCGAAGGACAGGGTGGGGAGGCCAGCCCCAGCATTTT.

In its sample, this clone was seen a few times. V gene TRBV27 combines with J gene TRBJ2-5, with a possible D match to TRBD2 (6 bases). The germline V gene has CDR1 MNHEY and CDR2 SMNVEV (reference sequence). The CDR3 spans 16 residues. V was shortened by 3 bases and J by 2 bases, with 16 bases between the two germline ends. The CDR3 here is CASSFPRETDQETQYF. The CDR3 region has the DNA TGTGCCAGCAGTTTCCCCCGGGAGACCGATCAAGAGACCCAGTACTTC.

The genes are TRBV7-9 and TRBJ2-1; TRBD2 matches at 8 bases. J gave up 8 bases and V 3 bases, and 21 bases lay outside the gene matches. The V gene's germline CDR1 is SEHNR and CDR2 FQNEAQ (reference sequence). The CDR3 contains 19 residues. The CDR3 spells CASSFWRGSGNPKGDEQFF. The CDR3 DNA follows: TGTGCCAGCAGCTTTTGGAGAGGTAGCGGGAATCCAAAGGGCGATGAGCAGTTCTTC.

The chain carries TRBV10-3 and TRBJ1-1; TRBD1 might be the D (6 bases). V shed 6 bases and J shed 0 bases, with 8 bases lying between them. Germline assignment: CDR1 ENHRY and CDR2 SYGVKD. This CDR3 is 13 amino acids long. CDR3 loop: CAIRGGMNTEAFF. CDR3 bases: TGTGCCATCAGAGGGGGGATGAACACTGAAGCTTTCTTT.

The chain uses TRBV7-2 and TRBJ2-7; no firm D call. Germline assignment: CDR1 SGHTA and CDR2 FQGNSA. The CDR3 length is 14 residues. With 3 bases removed from V and 6 bases from J, the gap between germline ends came to 15 bases. The DNA of the CDR3 is TGTGCCAGCAGCTTCGTAGCAGGTGATGGCGAGCAGTACTTC. This codes for CASSFVAGDGEQYF.